This TCR beta chain is drawn from a study of blood T cells in healthy people across ages. This clonotype was recorded a few times. For the second PCR, which ran for about 6 to 11 cycles, a sample-barcoded 5' primer and a J-beta primer mix were used. TCRdb itself ran the 5' RACE reads through MiXCR, one entry per CDR3 protein. The repertoire holds over 500,000 distinct CDR3 sequences, roughly a quarter seen once, with about 3.3% in the top ten. Extractions gave at least 5 micrograms of total RNA per sample. The CDR3 has 13 residues. In germline, CDR1 is MNHEY, CDR2 SMNVEV (reference sequence). The V and J ends lost 3 bases and 9 bases respectively, with 12 bases between them. These data also featured in a second study, about T cells of mothers and their children. That study adds: Three healthy Caucasian mothers and their six children donated.

The source material was blood. This chain connects TRBV27 to TRBJ2-1; TRBD1 might be the D (5 bases). The source of this sequence is a boy aged 2 to 10 in good health. CDR3 in amino acids: CASSFSRVSEQFF. CDR3 bases: TGTGCCAGCAGTTTTTCCAGGGTGAGTGAGCAGTTCTTC.